The 25 T cell receptor beta chains presented below share a single source sample, sequenced in a study of cytomegalovirus exposure and HLA in healthy donors. Primers: 60 Vbeta forward and 13 Jbeta reverse. Data came from immunoSEQ multiplex PCR; TCRdb stores just in-frame clones and leaves some out. The table lists some 150,000 clones, about 76% of them singletons. Sequencing was performed on PBMCs. These receptors all stem from a woman in her forties in good health and CMV-seronegative.

This chain joins TRBV30 and TRBJ1-1; tentatively, D is TRBD1 (5 bases). Germline V gene sequence: CDR1 GTSNPN, CDR2 SVGIG (reference sequence). This CDR3 region has 13 residues. V lost 0 bases, J lost 6 bases, and 11 bases lay in between. The CDR3 nucleotides are TGTGCCTGGAGTGTAACGGGACTCCCTGAAGCTTTCTTT. This translates into CAWSVTGLPEAFF. The whole variable domain, filled in from reference TRBV30 and TRBJ1-1, reads SQTIHQWPATLVQPVGSPLSLECTVEGTSNPNLYWYRQAAGRGLQLLFYSVGIGQISSEVPQNLSASRPQDRQFILSSKKLLLSDSGFYLCAWSVTGLPEAFFGQGTRLTVV.

In its sample, this clone was seen a few times. The chain employs TRBV13 and TRBJ2-2; 7 bases line up with TRBD1. Per germline, CDR1 PRHDT and CDR2 FYEKMQ (reference sequence). J lost 4 bases, V lost 5 bases, and 4 bases had no gene match. The length of the CDR3 is 14 residues. The CDR3 sequence is CASSQNRGTGELFF. For the CDR3, the DNA is TGTGCCAGCAGCCAAAACAGGGGCACCGGGGAGCTGTTTTTT.

The sample holds one count of this clone. The V call is TRBV7-8, the J call TRBJ1-5, with D possibly TRBD1 on 6 matching bases. The germline gives CDR1 SGHVS, CDR2 FQNEAQ. Trimming removed 1 base at V and 9 bases at J, with 16 bases between. The CDR3 is 15 amino acids. Written as DNA, the CDR3 is TGTGCCAGCAGCTTAGAGACAGGAACCTCAAGGCCCCAGCATTTT. Its protein product is CASSLETGTSRPQHF.

This clone was seen a few times. V is TRBV7-9 and J is TRBJ2-7, with 9 nucleotides matching TRBD2. The germline V gene has CDR1 SEHNR and CDR2 FQNEAQ (reference sequence). The CDR3 length is 16 residues. V was clipped by 5 bases and J by 5 bases; unmatched bases: 13. CDR3 residues: CASSKGGSGLANEQYF. CDR3 coding DNA: TGTGCCAGCAGCAAAGGGGGATCGGGACTAGCCAACGAGCAGTACTTC.

The V call is TRBV6-5, the J call TRBJ1-3, with D perhaps TRBD1 (5 bases). V was clipped by 3 bases and J by 3 bases, with 9 bases between them. Per germline, CDR1 MNHEY and CDR2 SVGAGI. This CDR3 spans 14 amino acids. CDR3 loop: CASSYGRGGNTIYF. CDR3 in DNA: TGTGCCAGCAGTTATGGAAGGGGTGGAAACACCATATATTTT.

V and J are TRBV10-3 and TRBJ1-1, with a tentative D call TRBD1 (6 bases). The CDR3 extends over 13 amino acids. Trimming removed 6 bases from V and 4 bases from J, with 12 bases in between. Per germline, CDR1 ENHRY and CDR2 SYGVKD. This CDR3 is CAISPKGVTEAFF. In nucleotides, the CDR3 is TGTGCCATCAGCCCAAAGGGGGTCACTGAAGCTTTCTTT.

The chain carries TRBV28 and TRBJ1-4, with a tentative D call TRBD1 (6 bases). Germline V lookup: CDR1 MDHEN, CDR2 SYDVKM. This CDR3 comprises 14 residues. The germline V and J ends were trimmed by 5 bases and 7 bases, with 14 bases remaining between them. The CDR3 DNA follows: TGTGCCAGCAGTCACAGGGATTACGGTGAAAAACTGTTTTTT. Translating it yields CASSHRDYGEKLFF. Using reference TRBV28 and TRBJ1-4 for the parts outside the CDR3, the full variable domain is DVKVTQSSRYLVKRTGEKVFLECVQDMDHENMFWYRQDPGLGLRLIYFSYDVKMKEKGDIPEGYSVSREKKERFSLILESASTNQTSMYLCASSHRDYGEKLFFGSGTQLSVL.

This chain uses TRBV6-5 with TRBJ2-4; D might be TRBD2 (5 bases). CDR3 length: 15 amino acids. With 1 base removed from V and 1 base from J, the gap between germline ends came to 8 bases. Looked up from germline, CDR1 is MNHEY and CDR2 is SVGAGI. The CDR3 nucleotides read TGTGCCAGCAGTTACTTACGAGGGGCCAAAAACATTCAGTACTTC. Encoded protein: CASSYLRGAKNIQYF.

Notes on this clone: At one end, the junction sequence differs from germline, possibly due to a read error. This chain's CDR3 is CASTLAGTYNEQFF. The DNA of the CDR3 is TGTGCCAGCACCTTAGCGGGTACCTACAATGAACAGTTCTTC. This sequence joins TRBV2 and TRBJ2-1; 7 bases fit TRBD2. Looked up from germline, CDR1 is SNHLY and CDR2 is FYNNEI. The CDR3 has 14 residues.

The chain is built from TRBV18 and TRBJ2-7; D gene unclear. V lost 2 bases to trimming and J lost 5 bases, with 10 bases between them. The germline CDR1 and CDR2 sequences are KGHSH and LQKENI. The CDR3 is 13 residues long. This CDR3 is CASSPFEPNEQYF. The CDR3 nucleotides read TGTGCCAGCTCACCATTCGAACCTAACGAGCAGTACTTC. The full variable domain, with the rest looked up from reference TRBV18 and TRBJ2-7, is NAGVMQNPRHLVRRRGQEARLRCSPMKGHSHVYWYRQLPEEGLKFMVYLQKENIIDESGMPKERFSAEFPKEGPSILRIQQVVRGDSAAYFCASSPFEPNEQYFGPGTRLTVT.

J is TRBJ1-2 and V is TRBV6-1, with a weak D call TRBD1 (6 bases). V lost 1 base to trimming and J lost 5 bases, with 11 bases between them. This CDR3 has 14 amino acids. Per germline, CDR1 MNHNS and CDR2 SASEGT. In DNA form, the CDR3 reads TGTGCCAGCAGTGAAGGAGGGACACCGTATGGCTACACCTTC. This translates into CASSEGGTPYGYTF.

The chain carries TRBV12-5 and TRBJ1-5, with no clear D. Trimming stripped 5 bases from V and 0 bases from J, with 8 bases between. Germline V gene lookup returns CDR1 LGHNT and CDR2 FRNRAP. The CDR3 spans 14 residues. CDR3 coding DNA: TGTGCTAGTGGTCCATTCTATAGCAATCAGCCCCAGCATTTT. This sequence encodes CASGPFYSNQPQHF.

The chain couples TRBV2 to TRBJ2-7, with TRBD2 matching 12 bases. With V trimmed by 6 bases and J by 6 bases, 9 bases remained unmatched. This CDR3 region has 15 residues. Germline V gene data show CDR1 as SNHLY and CDR2 as FYNNEI. The CDR3 DNA sequence: TGTGCCAGCAGGGAGACTAGCGGGGGTTCGGGCGAGCAGTACTTC. Amino acid sequence: CASRETSGGSGEQYF.

The rearrangement links TRBV18 to TRBJ2-3; unclear D gene. Germline V gene lookup returns CDR1 KGHSH and CDR2 LQKENI. Trimming took off 0 bases at V and 2 bases at J, with 12 bases between the two ends. The CDR3 spans 16 residues. For the CDR3, the DNA is TGTGCCAGCTCACCACCGGCTAGGTCTTTCACAGATACGCAGTATTTT. It codes for CASSPPARSFTDTQYF.

This chain joins TRBV30 and TRBJ1-4, with D perhaps matching TRBD1 (5 bases). The CDR3 has 16 amino acids. Germline V gene data show CDR1 as GTSNPN and CDR2 as SVGIG (reference sequence). V lost 0 bases and J lost 3, with 14 bases in between. CDR3 residues: CAWSVGLAGPNEKLFF. The CDR3 nucleotides read TGTGCCTGGAGTGTAGGGTTGGCAGGGCCTAATGAAAAACTGTTTTTT.

This clone was seen once. V gene TRBV5-1 combines with J gene TRBJ2-1; 15 bases are shared with TRBD2. Trimming at V came to 4 bases and at J to 8 bases, leaving 10 bases not matched to a gene. This CDR3 spans 17 amino acids. The germline V gene has CDR1 SGHRS and CDR2 YFSETQ. CDR3 DNA sequence: TGCGCCAGCAGCACGGGACTAGCGGGGGGACTGGATCATGAGCAGTTCTTC. Residues: CASSTGLAGGLDHEQFF.

This clone was seen once. The J gene is TRBJ2-3, the V gene TRBV7-2; TRBD2 might be the D (5 bases). CDR1 is SGHTA, CDR2 FQGNSA, per germline. CDR3 length equals 14 residues. V was pared by 4 bases and J by 2 bases, with 10 bases between. Here the CDR3 DNA reads TGTGCCAGCAGCTCCCGGAGGTCCACAGATACGCAGTATTTT. It encodes CASSSRRSTDTQYF.

This sequence joins TRBV4-3 and TRBJ2-5; D is possibly TRBD1 (5 bases). The CDR3 consists of 15 residues. The V gene lost 0 bases and the J gene lost 5 bases, with 13 bases spanning the gap. Germline CDR1 and CDR2: LGHNA and YSLEER. CDR3 sequence reads: CASSQEVGEWETQYF. CDR3 sequence (DNA): TGCGCCAGCAGCCAAGAAGTAGGGGAATGGGAGACCCAGTACTTC.

This clone was seen a handful of times. The chain is built from TRBV7-2 and TRBJ2-5; possible D gene TRBD2, 5 bases. The CDR3 loop spans 13 amino acids. The V end lost 7 bases, the J end lost 5 bases, and 14 bases lay between the germline ends. Germline V lookup: CDR1 SGHTA, CDR2 FQGNSA. The CDR3 bases are TGTGCCAGCACCCTAAGGTTAGCGGAGACCCAGTACTTC. Translated, it gives CASTLRLAETQYF.

This clone was counted between two and nine times. The rearrangement links TRBV29-1 to TRBJ2-1; 7 nucleotides align to TRBD1. Per germline, CDR1 SQVTM and CDR2 ANQGSEA. V trimming: 5 bases; J trimming: 7 bases; junction bases outside the gene matches: 14. This CDR3 spans 15 amino acids. In nucleotides, the CDR3 is TGCAGCGTTACCCACAGGGGTATTTCCCCTAATGAGCAGTTCTTC. The encoded protein is CSVTHRGISPNEQFF.

The chain couples TRBV28 to TRBJ1-4; 9 bases line up with TRBD1. There are 15 residues in the CDR3. Per the germline V gene, CDR1 is MDHEN and CDR2 is SYDVKM. V gave up 5 bases and J gave up 8 bases; unmatched junction bases: 9. The CDR3 spells CASSTAGTGNEKLFF. CDR3 in DNA: TGTGCCAGCAGTACCGCCGGGACAGGGAACGAAAAACTGTTTTTT.

This chain uses TRBV13 with TRBJ1-5; perhaps TRBD1 as D (6 bases). The CDR3 sequence is 14 residues long. Germline-derived CDR1 and CDR2 are PRHDT and FYEKMQ (reference sequence). With 3 bases removed from V and 3 bases from J, the gap between germline ends came to 9 bases. As DNA, the CDR3 is TGTGCCAGCAGCTTGAACAGGGTCAATCAGCCCCAGCATTTT. Its translation is CASSLNRVNQPQHF.

As DNA, the CDR3 is TGTGCCAGCTCAAGAGGTCTACAAGAGACCCAGTACTTC. As protein: CASSRGLQETQYF. The chain is built from TRBV7-8 and TRBJ2-5; D gene unclear. V lost 8 bases to trimming and J lost 2 bases, with 12 bases between them. CDR3 length: 13 residues. Germline V gene sequence: CDR1 SGHVS, CDR2 FQNEAQ.

Remarks on this clone: A much larger clone differs by one base, so this may be a read error. The gene calls are TRBV7-9 and TRBJ1-1; TRBD1 is a possible D gene (5 bases). Trimming cost V 1 base and J 0 bases, with 6 bases left between them. Germline lookup yields CDR1 SEHNR and CDR2 FQNEAQ (reference sequence). The CDR3 is 14 residues long. The CDR3 DNA is TGTGCCAGCAGCTTAGACAGGCTGAACACTGAAGCTTTCTTT. This codes for CASSLDRLNTEAFF.

The J gene is TRBJ1-2, the V gene TRBV11-2; D might be TRBD1 (5 bases). The CDR3 is made up of 16 amino acids. The V end lost 2 bases, the J end lost 6 bases, and 19 bases lay between the germline ends. Germline V gene sequence: CDR1 SGHAT, CDR2 FQNNGV. Here the CDR3 reads CASSLRPWGGEDGYTF. The CDR3 DNA sequence: TGTGCCAGCAGCTTAAGACCCTGGGGAGGGGAGGATGGCTACACCTTC.